The source of this T cell receptor (beta chain) is a study of cytotoxic CD8 clonotypes in ibrutinib-treated CLL. Across the whole study: The patients, around 10 relapsed/refractory and fewer than 16 treatment-naive, included about 18 who were IGHV unmutated.

Study-wide results and caveats: Sustained-remission and progressing patients were not sampled at matched times.

To note about this clone: Its antigen is undetermined.

Depth targeted 1 in 200,000 to 1 in 1 million T cells, averaging 10x coverage per clonotype. Clones were sequenced by immunoSEQ multiplex PCR, and TCRdb holds only the in-frame ones, with some missing. The table lists roughly 20,000 clones, roughly 72% of them singletons. CDR1 is ENHRY, CDR2 SYGVKD, per germline. This CDR3 region has 15 residues. Trimming stripped 10 bases from V and 6 bases from J, with 23 bases between. The receptor's source is a human donor with chronic lymphocytic leukemia. Sequencing was performed on PBMCs, taken before ibrutinib treatment. This sequence joins TRBV10-3 and TRBJ2-3; possible D gene TRBD2, 7 bases. CDR3 in DNA: TGTGCCACCTGGGCGAGGGAGGGCCAGGGGGATACGCAGTATTTT. It codes for CATWAREGQGDTQYF.